A selection of T cell receptor beta chains follows, all from one sample in a study of identical twins. TCRdb recomputed calls from the 5' RACE reads with MiXCR, one row per CDR3 protein. The table lists 400,000 to 600,000 distinct CDR3 sequences, more than 20% of them singletons. These data were also filed under a second study, of yellow fever vaccine responses in identical twins.

Material for sequencing was CD4+ T cells sorted from blood. These receptor sequences come from a woman under 30 in good health. Each CDR3 is given with its conserved first and last residue. A D gene is named only where the DNA matches it firmly. Some rows have no size entry. The others give once, few or many, or a class for an expanded clone.

v_call	j_call	d_call	clone_size	cdr3_length	cdr3_nt	cdr3_aa
TRBV3-1	TRBJ2-1	TRBD2	NA	15	TGTGCCAGCAGACCCAGCGGGAGGGTCTACAATGAGCAGTTCTTC	CASRPSGRVYNEQFF
TRBV10-3	TRBJ2-2	NA	few	15	TGTGCCATCAGTGTTGTCGGGACGAACACCGGGGAGCTGTTTTTT	CAISVVGTNTGELFF
TRBV3-1	TRBJ1-1	NA	few	17	TGTGCCAGCAGCCAAGAAAAGGACACCTACGGGAACACTGAAGCTTTCTTT	CASSQEKDTYGNTEAFF
TRBV6-1	TRBJ2-3	NA	few	16	TGTGCCAGCAGTCCCGGGACCAATCCGGGCACAGATACGCAGTATTTT	CASSPGTNPGTDTQYF
TRBV7-9	TRBJ1-1	NA	few	11	TGTGCCAGCAGCCCGGGCATTCCAGCTTTCTTT	CASSPGIPAFF
TRBV24-1	TRBJ2-1	TRBD1	few	15	TGTGCCACCAGTGATTGGGACAGGGAAAGTAATGAGCAGTTCTTC	CATSDWDRESNEQFF
TRBV10-3	TRBJ2-7	NA	NA	15	TGTGCCATCAGCCAGAGTATGGTAGCGGAGGGGGAGCAGTACTTC	CAISQSMVAEGEQYF
TRBV20-1	TRBJ2-3	TRBD2	NA	15	TGCAGTGCTAGAAGGGCTAGCGGGAGTTTAGATACGCAGTATTTT	CSARRASGSLDTQYF
TRBV11-2	TRBJ2-1	NA	NA	16	TGTGCCAGCAGCTCAGGCATGGACAGCTCCTACAATGAGCAGTTCTTC	CASSSGMDSSYNEQFF
TRBV7-3	TRBJ2-3	TRBD2	NA	16	TGTGCCAGCAGCCCATCGGGGACTAGCGGCACAGATACGCAGTATTTT	CASSPSGTSGTDTQYF
TRBV4-1	TRBJ2-2	TRBD1	NA	14	TGCGCCAGCAGCCAAGGGACAGGGGTCGGGGAGCTGTTTTTT	CASSQGTGVGELFF
TRBV14	TRBJ1-6	NA	few	17	TGTGCCAGCAGCCAAGATCTAGAGGCAGGGAGATTTTCACCCCTCCACTTT	CASSQDLEAGRFSPLHF
TRBV12-3/TRBV12-4	TRBJ2-1	NA	once	15	TGTGCCAGCACCCCGACCGCAGGGGCCTACAATGAGCAGTTCTTC	CASTPTAGAYNEQFF
TRBV3-1	TRBJ2-1	TRBD2	few	12	TGTGCCAGCAGCCAGACTAGCTATGAGCAGTTCTTC	CASSQTSYEQFF
TRBV5-1	TRBJ2-7	TRBD2	few	15	TGCGCCAGCAACTCCGGACTAGCGGTCGCCTACGAGCAGTACTTC	CASNSGLAVAYEQYF
TRBV6-1	TRBJ2-1	NA	NA	12	TGTGCCAGCAGTGTCTCTGGTAATGAGCAGTTCTTC	CASSVSGNEQFF
TRBV20-1	TRBJ2-3	TRBD2	NA	15	TGCAGTGTCTCGGCTAGCGGGAGGGGGACAGATACGCAGTATTTT	CSVSASGRGTDTQYF
TRBV28	TRBJ2-7	TRBD1	few	14	TGTGCCAGCCGGAGACAGGGGGTCCCCTACGAGCAGTACTTC	CASRRQGVPYEQYF
TRBV10-3	TRBJ2-7	TRBD2	few	13	TGTGCCATAAACTCGGGACTAGAATACGAGCAGTACTTC	CAINSGLEYEQYF
TRBV4-1	TRBJ1-5	NA	few	15	TGCGCCAGCAGCCAAGATGGACAGAGCAATCAGCCCCAGCATTTT	CASSQDGQSNQPQHF
TRBV5-1	TRBJ2-5	TRBD1	few	15	TGCGCCAGCAGGGCGAGGACAGGGGGCTTAGAGACCCAGTACTTC	CASRARTGGLETQYF
TRBV10-3	TRBJ1-2	NA	NA	12	TGTGCCATCGGCCCCGGGCTCTATGGCTACACCTTC	CAIGPGLYGYTF
TRBV29-1	TRBJ1-3	TRBD1	NA	14	TGCAGCGTTGGGGACAGGGGGCCAGGAAACACCATATATTTT	CSVGDRGPGNTIYF
TRBV29-1	TRBJ2-1	NA	NA	13	TGCAGCCTCCCCGGGGGCGGCTACAATGAGCAGTTCTTC	CSLPGGGYNEQFF
TRBV5-1	TRBJ2-1	NA	NA	15	TGCGCCAGCAGCTTGGAGCGGGCATCCCTCAACGAGCAGTTCTTC	CASSLERASLNEQFF
TRBV6-5	TRBJ1-2	TRBD1	NA	14	TGTGCCAGCAGTTCCGGACAGGCCAACTATGGCTACACCTTC	CASSSGQANYGYTF
TRBV6-6	TRBJ1-2	NA	NA	13	TGTGCCAGCACCTATAGAAGAGAGGATGGCTACACCTTC	CASTYRREDGYTF
TRBV3-1	TRBJ2-7	TRBD1	NA	14	TGTGCCAGCAGCAACCGACAGGGGCCCTACGAGCAGTACTTC	CASSNRQGPYEQYF
TRBV11-2	TRBJ2-5	NA	few	15	TGTGCCAGCAGCTTAATCTCGCGGCCGTGGGAGACCCAGTACTTC	CASSLISRPWETQYF
TRBV2	TRBJ1-2	TRBD1	NA	16	TGTGCCAGCAGTATCCCCCGGGACAGGGGGGAGTATGGCTACACCTTC	CASSIPRDRGEYGYTF
TRBV6-1	TRBJ2-1	NA	few	15	TGTGCCAGCAGTGAGGGTATCAAGTCGGGCAATGAGCAGTTCTTC	CASSEGIKSGNEQFF
TRBV5-1	TRBJ2-2	TRBD2	NA	21	TGCGCCAGCAGCTCCCCAAAAAAACAACTTCTTGAACTTCTAGCGGGTGAAGAGCTGTTTTTT	CASSSPKKQLLELLAGEELFF
TRBV5-1	TRBJ1-2	TRBD1	NA	14	TGCGCCAGCAGCTATAACCGGGACAGCCCTGGCTACACCTTC	CASSYNRDSPGYTF
TRBV5-6	TRBJ2-2	NA	NA	15	TGTGCCAGCAGCTTGCCCAGCTCGAACACCGGGGAGCTGTTTTTT	CASSLPSSNTGELFF
TRBV5-1	TRBJ2-5	NA	few	13	TGCGCCAGCAGCACGGGGGATCAAGAGACCCAGTACTTC	CASSTGDQETQYF
TRBV7-2	TRBJ2-3	NA	NA	13	TGTGCCAGCAGGGGGACGAAAGGGGATACGCAGTATTTT	CASRGTKGDTQYF
TRBV20-1	TRBJ2-6	NA	NA	17	TGCAGTGCTACCTACACCGGGACCCCCTCTGGGGCCAACGTCCTGACTTTC	CSATYTGTPSGANVLTF
TRBV11-2	TRBJ2-3	TRBD2	NA	17	TGTGCCAGCAGCTTAACGGCCCCTAGCGGGAGCACAGATACGCAGTATTTT	CASSLTAPSGSTDTQYF
TRBV19	TRBJ1-5	TRBD1	few	14	TGTGCCAGTAAAGGACAGGGAATCAATCAGCCCCAGCATTTT	CASKGQGINQPQHF
TRBV9	TRBJ2-1	NA	NA	14	TGTGCCAGCAGCGGAGTCGCGGGCGGGGATGAGCAGTTCTTC	CASSGVAGGDEQFF
TRBV2	TRBJ1-5	TRBD1	few	13	TGTGCCAGCAGAACAGGGGCGCAGCAGCCCCAGCATTTT	CASRTGAQQPQHF
TRBV4-1	TRBJ2-1	TRBD2	NA	17	TGCGCCAGCAGCCGAGGACTAGCGGGGGGATACTACAATGAGCAGTTCTTC	CASSRGLAGGYYNEQFF
TRBV10-3	TRBJ2-1	NA	NA	15	TGTGCCATCAGTGAGTCTCAGCGTGGGTACAATGAGCAGTTCTTC	CAISESQRGYNEQFF
TRBV7-9	TRBJ1-1	TRBD1	NA	13	TGTGCCAGCAGACCGACAGGGGGAACTGAAGTTTTCTTT	CASRPTGGTEVFF
TRBV7-8	TRBJ2-1	TRBD2	few	14	TGTGCCAGCAGCTTGGATAGCGGGAGTGCTGAGCAGTTCTTC	CASSLDSGSAEQFF
TRBV5-1	TRBJ2-5	NA	NA	14	TGCGCCAGCAGCTTGGCGGCAGCCCTAGAGACCCAGTACTTC	CASSLAAALETQYF
TRBV4-2	TRBJ2-1	NA	NA	17	TGTGCCAGCAGCCAAGATTGGGCCCTTGGGTTTTACAATGAGCAGTTCTTC	CASSQDWALGFYNEQFF
TRBV6-1	TRBJ2-5	NA	few	13	TGTGCCAGCAGGAACGACTTGAAGGAGACCCAGTACTTC	CASRNDLKETQYF
TRBV5-1	TRBJ2-3	NA	NA	16	TGCGCCAGCAGCCAGCTCCCGGCGGGAAACAGAGATACGCAGTATTTT	CASSQLPAGNRDTQYF
TRBV20-1	TRBJ1-5	NA	few	19	TGCAGTGCTAGAGACTCCCGGCCCTTTACTCGGAATAGCAATCAGCCCCAGCATTTT	CSARDSRPFTRNSNQPQHF
TRBV11-2	TRBJ2-3	NA	NA	13	TGTGCCAGCAGATACGGGGGCACAGATACGCAGTATTTT	CASRYGGTDTQYF
TRBV28	TRBJ2-3	NA	NA	14	TGTGCCAGCAGTTTGCTCAGGACTGTCGATACGCAGTATTTT	CASSLLRTVDTQYF
TRBV12-3/TRBV12-4	TRBJ2-3	TRBD1	few	17	TGTGCCAGCAGTTGGTCTACACAGGGGAAAAGCACAGATACGCAGTATTTT	CASSWSTQGKSTDTQYF
TRBV2	TRBJ1-2	NA	many	14	TGTGCCAGCAGTGAATTTCCGGGGGAGAATGGCTACACCTTC	CASSEFPGENGYTF
TRBV24-1	TRBJ2-5	NA	NA	15	TGTGCCACCAGTGATGGGGGGGGCGTGGGAGAGACCCAGTACTTC	CATSDGGGVGETQYF
TRBV7-9	TRBJ2-7	TRBD2	few	17	TGTGCCAGCAGCACTACCCATCTAGCGGGAGTATCCCACGAGCAGTACTTC	CASSTTHLAGVSHEQYF
TRBV12-3/TRBV12-4	TRBJ2-7	TRBD1	few	14	TGTGCCAGCAGGGGGACAGGGGAGGTTCGCGAGCAGTACTTC	CASRGTGEVREQYF
TRBV13	TRBJ2-7	TRBD1	NA	17	TGTGCCAGCAGCCGCCGACTCAAGACAGGGGTGCCCTACGAGCAGTACTTC	CASSRRLKTGVPYEQYF
TRBV12-3/TRBV12-4	TRBJ1-2	TRBD1	many	14	TGTGCCAGCAGTTTTGGACAGGGGGGCTATGGCTACACCTTC	CASSFGQGGYGYTF
TRBV20-1	TRBJ2-3	NA	many	15	TGCAGTGCTAGTCTTGGAGGGCGAAAGGCAGATACGCAGTATTTT	CSASLGGRKADTQYF